The present TCR beta chain was sequenced within a study of tumor T cells in aggressive B-cell lymphoma. This table comes from immunoSEQ multiplex PCR, and its TCRdb copy is limited to in-frame clones, with some not included. The table records roughly 590 clones, 90% of them present only once. This TCR derives from an adult with diffuse large B cell lymphoma. Specimen: tumor tissue.

The CDR3 bases are TGTGCCAGCAGCTTAGAGGCAGGGCATACCGGGGAGCTGTTTTTT. The encoded protein is CASSLEAGHTGELFF. V gene TRBV7-3 combines with J gene TRBJ2-2; D is perhaps TRBD1 (5 bases). Trimming took off 2 bases at V and 5 bases at J, with 12 bases between the two ends. The CDR3 covers 15 residues. Germline V gene data show CDR1 as SGHTA and CDR2 as FQGTGA.